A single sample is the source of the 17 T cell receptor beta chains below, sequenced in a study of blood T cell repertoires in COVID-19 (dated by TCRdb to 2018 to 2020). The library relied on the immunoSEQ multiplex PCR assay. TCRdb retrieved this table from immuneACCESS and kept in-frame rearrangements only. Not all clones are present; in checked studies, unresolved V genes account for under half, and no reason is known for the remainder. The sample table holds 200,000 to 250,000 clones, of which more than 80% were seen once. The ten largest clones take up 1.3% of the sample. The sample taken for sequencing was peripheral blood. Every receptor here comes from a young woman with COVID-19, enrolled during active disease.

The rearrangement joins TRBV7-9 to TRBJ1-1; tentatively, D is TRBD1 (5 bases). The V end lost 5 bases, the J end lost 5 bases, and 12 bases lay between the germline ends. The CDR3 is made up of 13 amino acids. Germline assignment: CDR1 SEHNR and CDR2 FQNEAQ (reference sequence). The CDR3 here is CASSPGGSTEAFF. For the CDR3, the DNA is TGTGCCAGCAGCCCCGGGGGGTCAACTGAAGCTTTCTTT.

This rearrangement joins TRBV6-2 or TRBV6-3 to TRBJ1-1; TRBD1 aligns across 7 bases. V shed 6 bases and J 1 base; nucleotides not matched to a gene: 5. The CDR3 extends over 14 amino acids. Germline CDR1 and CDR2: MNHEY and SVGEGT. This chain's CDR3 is CASSGQAKNTEAFF. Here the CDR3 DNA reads TGTGCCAGCAGCGGACAGGCGAAGAACACTGAAGCTTTCTTT.

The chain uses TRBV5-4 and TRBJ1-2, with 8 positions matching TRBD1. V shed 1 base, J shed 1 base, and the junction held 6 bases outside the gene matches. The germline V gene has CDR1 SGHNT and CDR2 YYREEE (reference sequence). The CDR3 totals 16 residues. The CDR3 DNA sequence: TGTGCCAGCAGCTTGCCGACAGGGGCGCTTAACTATGGCTACACCTTC. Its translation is CASSLPTGALNYGYTF.

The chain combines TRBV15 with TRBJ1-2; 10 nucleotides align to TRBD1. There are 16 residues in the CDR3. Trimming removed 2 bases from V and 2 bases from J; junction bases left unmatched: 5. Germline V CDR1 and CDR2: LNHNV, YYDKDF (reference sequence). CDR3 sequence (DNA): TGTGCCACCAGCAGAACCGGGACAGGGGACAACTATGGCTACACCTTC. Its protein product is CATSRTGTGDNYGYTF.

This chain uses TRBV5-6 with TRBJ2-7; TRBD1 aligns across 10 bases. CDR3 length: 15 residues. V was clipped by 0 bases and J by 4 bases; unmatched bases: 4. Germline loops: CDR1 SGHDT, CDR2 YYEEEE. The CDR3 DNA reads TGTGCCAGCAGCTTGGGGGGACAGGGGTTATACGAGCAGTACTTC. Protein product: CASSLGGQGLYEQYF.

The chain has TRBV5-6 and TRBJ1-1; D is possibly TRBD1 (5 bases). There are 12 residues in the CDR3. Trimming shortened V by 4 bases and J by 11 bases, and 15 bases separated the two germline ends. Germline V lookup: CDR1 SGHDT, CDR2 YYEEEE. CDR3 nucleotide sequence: TGTGCCAGCAGCACGGGTGGGGGAGGGGCTTTCTTT. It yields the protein CASSTGGGGAFF. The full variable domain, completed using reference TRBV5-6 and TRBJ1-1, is DAGVTQSPTHLIKTRGQQVTLRCSPKSGHDTVSWYQQALGQGPQFIFQYYEEEERQRGNFPDRFSGHQFPNYSSELNVNALLLGDSALYLCASSTGGGGAFFGQGTRLTVV.

CDR3 protein: CASSLRGTQETQYF. For the CDR3, the DNA is TGTGCCAGCAGCTTACGGGGTACCCAAGAGACCCAGTACTTC. The rearrangement uses TRBV11-1 and TRBJ2-5, with D perhaps matching TRBD2 (5 bases). V lost 2 bases and J 1 base, leaving 8 bases between the germline ends. CDR3 size: 14 residues. In germline, CDR1 is SGHAT, CDR2 FQDESV (reference sequence).

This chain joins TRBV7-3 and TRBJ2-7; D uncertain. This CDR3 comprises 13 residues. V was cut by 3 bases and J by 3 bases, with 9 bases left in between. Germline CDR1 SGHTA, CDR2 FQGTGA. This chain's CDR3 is CASSFGENYEQYF. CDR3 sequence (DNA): TGTGCCAGCAGCTTTGGAGAGAACTACGAGCAGTACTTC.

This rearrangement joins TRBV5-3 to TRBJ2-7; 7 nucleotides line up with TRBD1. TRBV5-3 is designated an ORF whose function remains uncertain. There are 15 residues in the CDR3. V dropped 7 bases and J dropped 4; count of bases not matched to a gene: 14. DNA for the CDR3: TGTGCCAGACAAGCCCGACAGGGAAGGGCGTACGAGCAGTACTTC. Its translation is CARQARQGRAYEQYF.

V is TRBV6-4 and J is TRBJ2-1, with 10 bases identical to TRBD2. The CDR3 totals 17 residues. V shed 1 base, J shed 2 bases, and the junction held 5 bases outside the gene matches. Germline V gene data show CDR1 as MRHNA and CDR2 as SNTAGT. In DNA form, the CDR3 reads TGTGCCAGCAGTGACTTAAGACTAGCGGGCGCCTACAATGAGCAGTTCTTC. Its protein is CASSDLRLAGAYNEQFF.

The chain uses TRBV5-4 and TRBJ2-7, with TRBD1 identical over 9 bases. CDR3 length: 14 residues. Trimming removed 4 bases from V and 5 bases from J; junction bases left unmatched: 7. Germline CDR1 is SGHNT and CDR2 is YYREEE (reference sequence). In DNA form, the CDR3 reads TGTGCCAGCAGCCCCCCGGACAGGGGCGACGAGCAGTACTTC. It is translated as CASSPPDRGDEQYF.

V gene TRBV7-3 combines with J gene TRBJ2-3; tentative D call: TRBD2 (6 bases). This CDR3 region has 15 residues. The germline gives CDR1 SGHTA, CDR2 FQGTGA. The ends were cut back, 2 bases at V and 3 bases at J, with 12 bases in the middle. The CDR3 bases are TGTGCCAGCAGCTTAGGGGCGGGGCGGACAGATACGCAGTATTTT. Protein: CASSLGAGRTDTQYF.

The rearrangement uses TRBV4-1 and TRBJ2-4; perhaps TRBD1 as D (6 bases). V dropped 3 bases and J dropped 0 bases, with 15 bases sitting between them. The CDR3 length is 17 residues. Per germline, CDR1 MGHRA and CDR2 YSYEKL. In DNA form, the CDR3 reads TGCGCCAGCAGCCATGTAGGACAGAGTATAGCCAAAAACATTCAGTACTTC. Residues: CASSHVGQSIAKNIQYF.

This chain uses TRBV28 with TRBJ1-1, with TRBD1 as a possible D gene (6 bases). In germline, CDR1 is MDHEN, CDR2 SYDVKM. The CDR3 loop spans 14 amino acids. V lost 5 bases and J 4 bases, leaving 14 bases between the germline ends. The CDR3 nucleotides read TGTGCCAGCAGTAACATAGACAGGAGCACTGAAGCTTTCTTT. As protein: CASSNIDRSTEAFF. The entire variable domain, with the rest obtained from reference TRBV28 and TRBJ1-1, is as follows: DVKVTQSSRYLVKRTGEKVFLECVQDMDHENMFWYRQDPGLGLRLIYFSYDVKMKEKGDIPEGYSVSREKKERFSLILESASTNQTSMYLCASSNIDRSTEAFFGQGTRLTVV.

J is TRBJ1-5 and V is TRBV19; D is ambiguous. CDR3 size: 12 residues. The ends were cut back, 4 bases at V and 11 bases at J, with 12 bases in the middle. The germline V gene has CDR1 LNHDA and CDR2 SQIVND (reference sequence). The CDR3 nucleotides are TGTGCCAGTAGTAACCCAGGCCAATCCCAGCATTTT. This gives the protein CASSNPGQSQHF.

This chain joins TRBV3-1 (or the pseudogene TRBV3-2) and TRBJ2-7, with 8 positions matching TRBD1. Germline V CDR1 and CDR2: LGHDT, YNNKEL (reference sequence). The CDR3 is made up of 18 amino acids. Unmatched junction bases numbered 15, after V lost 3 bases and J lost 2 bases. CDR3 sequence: CASSQGDLTGGTPYEQYF. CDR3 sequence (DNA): TGTGCCAGCAGCCAGGGTGATCTCACAGGGGGTACTCCCTACGAGCAGTACTTC.

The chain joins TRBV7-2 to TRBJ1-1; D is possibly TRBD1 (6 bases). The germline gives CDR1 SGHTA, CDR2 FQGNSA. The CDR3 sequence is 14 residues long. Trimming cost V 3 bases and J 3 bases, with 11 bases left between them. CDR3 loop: CASSFDYRDTEAFF. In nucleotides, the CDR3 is TGTGCCAGCAGCTTTGATTACAGGGACACTGAAGCTTTCTTT.